A single sample is the source of the 28 T cell receptor beta chains below, sequenced in a study of blood T cell repertoires in COVID-19. Assay used: immunoSEQ multiplex PCR; TCRdb lists only in-frame clones, some missing. Here the sample spans about 160,000 clones, over 70% being singletons. The sample consisted of PBMCs or T cells enriched from blood (not recorded which). The source is a woman aged 55-69 years who had recovered from COVID-19.

This chain uses TRBV2 with TRBJ1-5; 9 bases line up with TRBD1. With 5 bases clipped from V and 2 bases from J, the junction kept 4 bases outside the gene matches. CDR1 is SNHLY and CDR2 is FYNNEI in the germline V gene. The CDR3 totals 15 residues. CDR3 DNA sequence: TGTGCCAGCAGTTTACAGGGGGCGGGCAATCAGCCCCAGCATTTT. The encoded protein is CASSLQGAGNQPQHF.

This rearrangement joins TRBV27 to TRBJ2-7; unclear D gene. Germline V gene sequence: CDR1 MNHEY, CDR2 SMNVEV (reference sequence). Between the trimmed V and J ends, which lost 2 bases and 5 bases, there was a span of 16 bases. This CDR3 has 15 residues. The CDR3: CASSLIAALTDEQYF. The CDR3 nucleotides read TGTGCCAGCAGTTTAATCGCGGCCCTAACTGACGAGCAGTACTTC.

This clone was recorded a few times. V gene TRBV6-4 combines with J gene TRBJ1-5, with D perhaps TRBD1 (5 bases). This CDR3 is built from 18 residues. In germline, CDR1 is MRHNA, CDR2 SNTAGT. Between the trimmed V and J ends, which lost 2 bases and 1 base, there was a span of 18 bases. CDR3 sequence: CASSDPQVKVGSNQPQHF. As DNA, the CDR3 is TGTGCCAGCAGTGACCCACAGGTAAAGGTCGGGAGCAATCAGCCCCAGCATTTT.

This clone was seen only once. The genes are TRBV5-1 and TRBJ2-3; TRBD2 agrees at 7 bases. Germline V lookup: CDR1 SGHRS, CDR2 YFSETQ. Losses at the gene ends were 2 bases for V and 0 bases for J; bases not matched to a gene: 6. There are 16 residues in the CDR3. The CDR3 loop is CASSFSSGSSTDTQYF. For the CDR3, the DNA is TGCGCCAGCAGCTTCTCTAGCGGATCTAGCACAGATACGCAGTATTTT. Full variable domain (missing parts from reference TRBV5-1 and TRBJ2-3): KAGVTQTPRYLIKTRGQQVTLSCSPISGHRSVSWYQQTPGQGLQFLFEYFSETQRNKGNFPGRFSGRQFSNSRSEMNVSTLELGDSALYLCASSFSSGSSTDTQYFGPGTRLTVL.

Worth noting for this clone: This sample includes further DNA sequences coding for the same CDR3. V gene TRBV20-1 combines with J gene TRBJ2-5, with D unresolved. Trimming pared 2 bases from V and 5 bases from J, leaving 3 bases between. Germline loops: CDR1 DFQATT, CDR2 SNEGSKA (reference sequence). The CDR3 length is 10 residues. The CDR3 coding sequence is TGCAGTGCTAGACTGGAGACCCAGTACTTC. Its translation: CSARLETQYF.

V usage is TRBV2 and J usage is TRBJ2-3; D is possibly TRBD2 (6 bases). The CDR3 is 15 residues long. The V gene lost 6 bases and the J gene lost 2 bases, with 15 bases spanning the gap. The germline CDR1 and CDR2 sequences are SNHLY and FYNNEI. This CDR3 reads CASRGTSPHTDTQYF. The CDR3 DNA is TGTGCCAGCAGGGGGACTTCTCCTCACACAGATACGCAGTATTTT.

The V call is TRBV5-1, the J call TRBJ2-3; D is possibly TRBD2 (5 bases). This CDR3 spans 15 amino acids. Trimming shortened V by 3 bases and J by 2 bases, and 13 bases separated the two germline ends. Germline-derived CDR1 and CDR2 are SGHRS and YFSETQ. The CDR3 loop reads CASSSVAGNTDTQYF. The CDR3 coding sequence is TGCGCCAGCAGCTCTGTCGCCGGGAACACAGATACGCAGTATTTT.

The chain joins TRBV7-3 to TRBJ1-2, with 9 bases lining up with TRBD1. The CDR3 has 14 residues. Germline CDR1 reads SGHTA; CDR2 reads FQGTGA. J lost 6 bases, V lost 2 bases, and 4 bases had no gene match. The CDR3 here is CASSLQQGADGYTF. The CDR3 coding sequence is TGTGCCAGCAGCTTACAACAGGGGGCCGATGGCTACACCTTC.

This chain links TRBV27 with TRBJ2-2; 7 bases match TRBD1. This CDR3 comprises 16 residues. The ends lost 3 bases at V and 4 bases at J; junction bases unmatched: 8. The germline gives CDR1 MNHEY, CDR2 SMNVEV (reference sequence). CDR3 protein: CASSFVEGATTGELFF. Here the CDR3 DNA reads TGTGCCAGCAGTTTTGTAGAGGGGGCTACCACCGGGGAGCTGTTTTTT.

The chain carries TRBV24-1 and TRBJ2-5, with 8 bases aligning to TRBD1. V shed 3 bases, J shed 4 bases, and the junction held 6 bases outside the gene matches. Per germline, CDR1 KGHDR and CDR2 SFDVKD. The CDR3 spans 15 residues. As DNA, the CDR3 is TGTGCCACCAGTGATCCATCGACAGGGGCAGAGACCCAGTACTTC. Translated: CATSDPSTGAETQYF.

The J gene is TRBJ1-1, the V gene TRBV7-9; TRBD1 is a possible D gene (5 bases). CDR1 and CDR2 from the germline V gene are SEHNR and FQNEAQ (reference sequence). V lost 3 bases and J lost 5, with 10 bases in between. The CDR3 covers 13 residues. CDR3 loop: CASSFMGGTEAFF. The CDR3 region has the DNA TGTGCCAGCAGCTTTATGGGGGGGACTGAAGCTTTCTTT.

The chain links TRBV7-2 to TRBJ2-1, with TRBD2 matching over 13 bases. Germline V lookup: CDR1 SGHTA, CDR2 FQGNSA. Trimming removed 6 bases from V and 10 bases from J; junction bases left unmatched: 3. The CDR3 has 13 residues. CDR3 region: CASRSTSGGEQFF. The CDR3 DNA is TGTGCCAGCAGATCGACTAGCGGGGGGGAGCAGTTCTTC.

CDR3 nucleotides: TGTGCTAGTGGTTTTCCCCCAGGGACAGGGGGCAAGGGTGGCTACACCTTC. Translation gives CASGFPPGTGGKGGYTF. J is TRBJ1-2 and V is TRBV12-5, with 12 bases lining up with TRBD1. CDR3 size: 17 residues. Germline CDR1 is LGHNT and CDR2 is FRNRAP. The V segment lost 3 bases and the J segment 7 bases; nucleotides outside the gene matches: 12. The full variable domain, with the rest looked up from reference TRBV12-5 and TRBJ1-2, is DARVTQTPRHKVTEMGQEVTMRCQPILGHNTVFWYRQTMMQGLELLAYFRNRAPLDDSGMPKDRFSAEMPDATLATLKIQPSEPRDSAVYFCASGFPPGTGGKGGYTFGSGTRLTVV.

The chain has TRBV4-1 and TRBJ1-6; the match to TRBD1 covers 11 bases. The V segment lost 4 bases and the J segment 10 bases; nucleotides outside the gene matches: 9. Germline V gene data show CDR1 as MGHRA and CDR2 as YSYEKL. This CDR3 contains 16 residues. The CDR3 nucleotides are TGCGCCAGCAGCCCGGGGACAGGGGGGCCTGGATCACCCCTCCACTTT. It yields the protein CASSPGTGGPGSPLHF.

The genes are TRBV25-1 and TRBJ1-1; 7 nucleotides align to TRBD1. CDR3 length: 16 residues. Germline loops: CDR1 MGHDK, CDR2 SYGVNS. The ends lost 3 bases at V and 3 bases at J; junction bases unmatched: 10. CDR3 bases: TGTGCCAGCAGTGATATTCTAGACAGGGCGGACACTGAAGCTTTCTTT. Translation: CASSDILDRADTEAFF.

This clone is a singleton in its sample. Given the absence of the conserved phenylalanine or tryptophan at the CDR3 end, a read error is likely. No DNA is shown, since the ends of the CDR3 on it are uncertain; the CDR3 is the one TCRdb lists. The chain combines TRBV15 with TRBJ1-2. Per the germline V gene, CDR1 is LNHNV and CDR2 is YYDKDF (reference sequence). The length of the CDR3 is 8 amino acids, counting both ends. The CDR3: CATGTVEI.

This clone was observed a few times. V and J are TRBV13 and TRBJ1-2; 7 nucleotides align to TRBD1. The ends lost 2 bases at V and 1 base at J; junction bases unmatched: 1. CDR3 length: 14 amino acids. Germline V gene data show CDR1 as PRHDT and CDR2 as FYEKMQ (reference sequence). This chain's CDR3 is CASSLRDSNYGYTF. CDR3 coding DNA: TGTGCCAGCAGCTTAAGGGACAGTAACTATGGCTACACCTTC.

The rearrangement uses TRBV19 and TRBJ1-2; D is perhaps TRBD1 (5 bases). The CDR3 loop spans 16 amino acids. CDR1 is LNHDA, CDR2 SQIVND, per germline (reference sequence). V lost 5 bases and J lost 6, with 22 bases in between. The CDR3 DNA sequence: TGTGCCAGTAGTTTCTCATCAGGCGGGGGACTCCATGGCTACACCTTC. Protein: CASSFSSGGGLHGYTF.

The chain combines TRBV6-4 with TRBJ2-3, with 9 nucleotides matching TRBD2. Germline V gives CDR1 MRHNA, CDR2 SNTAGT. V was clipped by 0 bases and J by 0 bases; unmatched bases: 1. The CDR3 covers 16 residues. The CDR3 loop is CASSDSSGGSTDTQYF. CDR3 in DNA: TGTGCCAGCAGTGACTCTAGCGGGGGAAGCACAGATACGCAGTATTTT.

This chain connects TRBV18 to TRBJ1-2; tentatively, D is TRBD1 (5 bases). This CDR3 contains 12 residues. V was pared by 8 bases and J by 3 bases, with 10 bases between. Germline assignment: CDR1 KGHSH and CDR2 LQKENI. DNA for the CDR3: TGTGCCAGCGCAACGGGGGACTATGGCTACACCTTC. This translates into CASATGDYGYTF.

This chain connects TRBV11-2 to TRBJ2-1; D is uncertain. V lost 0 bases and J 1 base, leaving 4 bases between the germline ends. CDR1 and CDR2 (germline): SGHAT, FQNNGV. The CDR3 spans 14 residues. The CDR3 DNA reads TGTGCCAGCAGCTTAGAGCGATCCTACAATGAGCAGTTCTTC. Its translation: CASSLERSYNEQFF.

This chain joins TRBV29-1 and TRBJ2-7, with D unresolved. Germline CDR1 is SQVTM and CDR2 is ANQGSEA. This CDR3 is 13 amino acids long. V was clipped by 4 bases and J by 1 base, with 11 bases between them. The CDR3 sequence is CSVGSSESYEQYF. Here the CDR3 DNA reads TGCAGCGTTGGTTCGAGCGAATCCTACGAGCAGTACTTC.

The CDR3 protein is CASSPGRSSYNEQFF. The DNA of the CDR3 is TGTGCCAGCAGCCCAGGGAGGAGCTCCTACAATGAGCAGTTCTTC. The chain combines TRBV13 with TRBJ2-1; weak D call: TRBD2 (6 bases). The ends were cut back, 5 bases at V and 0 bases at J, with 11 bases in the middle. The CDR3 is 15 residues long. The V gene's germline CDR1 is PRHDT and CDR2 FYEKMQ (reference sequence).

This chain links TRBV4-1 with TRBJ2-7; no reliable D call. CDR3 length: 14 residues. The germline CDR1 and CDR2 sequences are MGHRA and YSYEKL. Trimming pared 0 bases from V and 0 bases from J, leaving 6 bases between. The CDR3: CASSQDPNSYEQYF. The CDR3 nucleotides read TGCGCCAGCAGCCAAGACCCAAACTCCTACGAGCAGTACTTC.

V usage is TRBV19 and J usage is TRBJ1-2; D may be TRBD1 (6 bases). Trimming cost V 3 bases and J 5 bases, with 10 bases left between them. Germline V gives CDR1 LNHDA, CDR2 SQIVND (reference sequence). The CDR3 is 13 residues long. CDR3 DNA: TGTGCCAGTAGTATCTCTGGACAGTATGGCTACACCTTC. Translated: CASSISGQYGYTF.

V and J are TRBV2 and TRBJ2-4; 7 bases line up with TRBD1. CDR1 is SNHLY, CDR2 FYNNEI, per germline. V lost 6 bases to trimming and J lost 5 bases; unmatched junction nucleotides: 13. The CDR3 spans 16 residues. The CDR3 bases are TGTGCCAGCAGGGCTTGGGACAGTCCTGCGCAAAACATTCAGTACTTC. This translates into CASRAWDSPAQNIQYF.

The V call is TRBV5-5, the J call TRBJ1-3; D is possibly TRBD1 (6 bases). CDR3 length: 15 amino acids. Germline V gene data show CDR1 as SGHKS and CDR2 as YYEKEE (reference sequence). Trimming removed 4 bases at V and 4 bases at J, with 15 bases between. The CDR3 bases are TGTGCCAGCAGCGGGGGCAAGGCGGTCGGAAACACCATATATTTT. This encodes CASSGGKAVGNTIYF.

This chain connects TRBV19 to TRBJ1-5; perhaps TRBD1 as D (6 bases). This CDR3 has 13 amino acids. Germline V gene lookup returns CDR1 LNHDA and CDR2 SQIVND (reference sequence). The germline V and J ends were trimmed by 7 bases and 7 bases, with 14 bases remaining between them. This CDR3 reads CASKNREGQPQHF. The CDR3 nucleotides read TGTGCCAGTAAAAACAGGGAGGGCCAGCCCCAGCATTTT.